Following are 18 T cell receptor beta chains from one sample sequenced in a study of PD-1 blockade in classical Hodgkin lymphoma. As to time point: cycle 4 day 1 (C4D1), after more than five weeks of nivolumab. Every single patient, without exception, relapsed after autologous stem cell transplantation, and brentuximab vedotin exposure varied. Repertoires were generated with immunoSEQ multiplex PCR, while TCRdb's copy carries only in-frame clones and drops some. The sample has around 25,000 clones, under 75% seen once. Here the sequenced sample was peripheral blood mononuclear cells (PBMCs), taken before the fourth cycle of nivolumab. These receptors were obtained from a human donor with classical Hodgkin lymphoma.

The genes are TRBV11-2 and TRBJ1-2, with TRBD1 identical over 8 bases. This CDR3 is 13 amino acids long. The junction had 3 bases not matched to a gene; V was cut back by 5 bases and J by 4 bases. The germline CDR1 and CDR2 sequences are SGHAT and FQNNGV. The CDR3 DNA follows: TGTGCCAGCAGCCGAGACAGGGGCTATGGCTACACCTTC. Its protein is CASSRDRGYGYTF.

This clone was counted between two and nine times. The chain employs TRBV7-9 and TRBJ1-1, with 8 positions matching TRBD1. The germline gives CDR1 SEHNR, CDR2 FQNEAQ (reference sequence). The CDR3 is 14 amino acids. V trimming: 4 bases; J trimming: 4 bases; junction bases outside the gene matches: 5. This chain's CDR3 is CASSSGQGSTEAFF. CDR3 sequence (DNA): TGTGCCAGCAGCTCCGGACAGGGTAGCACTGAAGCTTTCTTT. The complete variable domain, with remaining parts taken from reference TRBV7-9 and TRBJ1-1, reads DTGVSQNPRHKITKRGQNVTFRCDPISEHNRLYWYRQTLGQGPEFLTYFQNEAQLEKSRLLSDRFSAERPKGSFSTLEIQRTEQGDSAMYLCASSSGQGSTEAFFGQGTRLTVV.

The CDR3 protein is CASSLVPHRSPEAFF. In nucleotides, the CDR3 is TGCGCCAGCAGCTTGGTTCCCCATAGATCCCCTGAAGCTTTCTTT. V gene TRBV5-1 combines with J gene TRBJ1-1; no firm D call. The CDR3 runs 15 residues. Germline loops: CDR1 SGHRS, CDR2 YFSETQ. V lost 0 bases to trimming and J lost 6 bases, with 15 bases between them.

The V and J genes are TRBV2 and TRBJ2-3; D assignment may be TRBD1 or TRBD2 (6 bases each). Germline assignment: CDR1 SNHLY and CDR2 FYNNEI. CDR3 length: 17 residues. The V end lost 4 bases, the J end lost 3 bases, and 20 bases lay between the germline ends. CDR3 nucleotides: TGTGCCAGCAGTGTGGGGGTGGGGGGCCAGTGGACAGATACGCAGTATTTT. This gives the protein CASSVGVGGQWTDTQYF.

This clone was detected a few times. This rearrangement joins TRBV6-5 to TRBJ2-5, with D unclear. V lost 2 bases to trimming and J lost 4 bases, with 8 bases between them. CDR1 is MNHEY and CDR2 is SVGAGI in the germline V gene. The CDR3 runs to 13 residues. CDR3 amino acids: CASSYSLGETQYF. DNA of the CDR3: TGTGCCAGCAGTTACAGCTTAGGAGAGACCCAGTACTTC.

In this sample, this clone turned up a few times. The chain has TRBV6-4 and TRBJ2-3; TRBD1 agrees at 9 bases. The germline gives CDR1 MRHNA, CDR2 SNTAGT. J was trimmed by 0 bases and V by 4 bases; bases with no gene match: 5. CDR3 size: 16 residues. The CDR3 is CASSVTGGASTDTQYF. In DNA, the CDR3 is TGTGCCAGCAGTGTTACAGGGGGCGCGAGCACAGATACGCAGTATTTT.

This chain uses TRBV7-2 with TRBJ1-3; D call uncertain. This CDR3 contains 14 residues. The germline gives CDR1 SGHTA, CDR2 FQGNSA. V was shortened by 1 base and J by 4 bases, with 8 bases between the two germline ends. CDR3 bases: TGTGCCAGCAGCTTAGTAGGCTCCGGAAACACCATATATTTT. It encodes CASSLVGSGNTIYF.

The chain recombines TRBV27 with TRBJ1-2; weak D call: TRBD1 (6 bases). The CDR3 extends over 13 amino acids. The V gene's germline CDR1 is MNHEY and CDR2 SMNVEV (reference sequence). Trimming removed 7 bases at V and 3 bases at J, with 12 bases between. CDR3 sequence (DNA): TGTGCCAGCAAACAGGGTCGCGACTATGGCTACACCTTC. Amino acids: CASKQGRDYGYTF.

The rearrangement uses TRBV28 and TRBJ1-3; 7 nucleotides align to TRBD1. The CDR3 is 14 residues long. Germline V gene data show CDR1 as MDHEN and CDR2 as SYDVKM. The V and J ends lost 6 bases and 6 bases, in that order; junction bases with no gene match: 8. CDR3 residues: CASSYDRVANTIYF. CDR3 DNA: TGTGCCAGCAGCTATGACAGGGTGGCAAACACCATATATTTT. Drawing the rest from reference TRBV28 and TRBJ1-3, the complete variable domain is DVKVTQSSRYLVKRTGEKVFLECVQDMDHENMFWYRQDPGLGLRLIYFSYDVKMKEKGDIPEGYSVSREKKERFSLILESASTNQTSMYLCASSYDRVANTIYFGEGSWLTVV.

This clone has only one observation. The chain recombines TRBV28 with TRBJ2-4; TRBD1 aligns across 10 bases. Per the germline V gene, CDR1 is MDHEN and CDR2 is SYDVKM. The CDR3 length is 14 residues. J was trimmed by 6 bases and V by 5 bases; bases with no gene match: 4. As DNA, the CDR3 is TGTGCCAGCAGTCTGACAGGGGGCGGAAACATTCAGTACTTC. Its translation is CASSLTGGGNIQYF.

The V call is TRBV7-8, the J call TRBJ2-7; D ambiguous. The V and J ends lost 5 bases and 4 bases respectively, with 9 bases between them. The germline gives CDR1 SGHVS, CDR2 FQNEAQ. The CDR3 extends over 12 amino acids. The CDR3 reads CASSPHSYEQYF. In DNA form, the CDR3 reads TGTGCCAGCAGCCCCCACAGTTACGAGCAGTACTTC.

The chain couples TRBV5-4 to TRBJ2-5, with TRBD1 identical over 8 bases. CDR3 length equals 14 residues. CDR1 and CDR2 (germline): SGHNT, YYREEE (reference sequence). With 4 bases clipped from V and 5 bases from J, the junction kept 7 bases outside the gene matches. The CDR3 bases are TGTGCCAGCAGCCAGACAGGGGAGAGGGAGACCCAGTACTTC. Encoded protein: CASSQTGERETQYF.

This clone has a single count. The CDR3 is CASSFPSGSSYNEQFF. The CDR3 coding sequence is TGTGCCAGCAGCTTTCCCAGCGGAAGCTCCTACAATGAGCAGTTCTTC. V is TRBV4-2 and J is TRBJ2-1; D possibly corresponds to TRBD2 (5 bases). Looked up from germline, CDR1 is LGHNA and CDR2 is YNFKEQ. Trimming pared 5 bases from V and 0 bases from J, leaving 14 bases between. This CDR3 region has 16 residues.

V and J are TRBV7-9 and TRBJ1-2; the match to TRBD1 covers 8 bases. The CDR3 is 14 residues long. Unmatched junction bases numbered 6, after V lost 5 bases and J lost 4 bases. Germline V gives CDR1 SEHNR, CDR2 FQNEAQ (reference sequence). The CDR3: CASSNDRGGYGYTF. CDR3 DNA: TGTGCCAGCAGCAATGACAGGGGAGGCTATGGCTACACCTTC.

This rearrangement joins TRBV4-1 to TRBJ2-3; no definite D call. Germline loops: CDR1 MGHRA, CDR2 YSYEKL. CDR3 size: 12 residues. Trimming shortened V by 2 bases and J by 4 bases, and 4 bases separated the two germline ends. CDR3 DNA sequence: TGCGCCAGCAGCCAAAATTCAGATACGCAGTATTTT. It encodes CASSQNSDTQYF.

This chain connects TRBV29-1 to TRBJ2-1; the match to TRBD2 covers 11 bases. This CDR3 contains 15 residues. The ends lost 0 bases at V and 9 bases at J; junction bases unmatched: 7. The germline V gene encodes CDR1 SQVTM and CDR2 ANQGSEA. CDR3 residues: CSVEEPSGGRGEQFF. Here the CDR3 DNA reads TGCAGCGTTGAAGAACCTAGCGGGGGGCGGGGTGAGCAGTTCTTC.

This clone showed up just a few times. The V gene is TRBV15, the J gene TRBJ2-5; TRBD2 might be the D (5 bases). Trimming shortened V by 0 bases and J by 1 base, and 9 bases separated the two germline ends. From germline, CDR1 is LNHNV and CDR2 YYDKDF (reference sequence). This CDR3 contains 15 residues. The CDR3 spells CATSRDPGSQETQYF. For the CDR3, the DNA is TGTGCCACCAGCAGAGATCCGGGGAGCCAAGAGACCCAGTACTTC.

This rearrangement joins TRBV6-6 to TRBJ1-3; TRBD1 agrees at 7 bases. Germline CDR1 reads MNHNY; CDR2 reads SVGAGI (reference sequence). The CDR3 is 14 amino acids. Germline trimming cut 4 bases from V and 2 bases from J; bases unmatched to any gene: 2. The CDR3 DNA reads TGTGCCAGCAGTTCGACAGGGCCTGGAAACACCATATATTTT. This sequence encodes CASSSTGPGNTIYF.